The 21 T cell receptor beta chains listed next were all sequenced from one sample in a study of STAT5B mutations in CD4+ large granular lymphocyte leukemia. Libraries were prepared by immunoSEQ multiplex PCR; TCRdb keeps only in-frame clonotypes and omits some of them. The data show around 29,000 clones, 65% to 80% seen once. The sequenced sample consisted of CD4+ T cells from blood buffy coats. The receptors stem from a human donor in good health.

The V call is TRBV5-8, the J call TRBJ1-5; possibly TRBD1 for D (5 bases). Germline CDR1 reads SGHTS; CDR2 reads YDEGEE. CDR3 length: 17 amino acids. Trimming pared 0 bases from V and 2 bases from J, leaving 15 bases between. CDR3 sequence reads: CASSLVFGGIGNQPQHF. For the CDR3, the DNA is TGTGCCAGCAGCTTGGTGTTTGGGGGAATAGGCAATCAGCCCCAGCATTTT.

The CDR3 coding sequence is TGTGCCAGCAGCCCCAAGCTGAACACTGAAGCTTTCTTT. Protein: CASSPKLNTEAFF. This chain joins TRBV7-2 and TRBJ1-1, with D uncertain. CDR1 and CDR2 (germline): SGHTA, FQGNSA. V lost 5 bases and J 0 bases, leaving 7 bases between the germline ends. The CDR3 totals 13 residues.

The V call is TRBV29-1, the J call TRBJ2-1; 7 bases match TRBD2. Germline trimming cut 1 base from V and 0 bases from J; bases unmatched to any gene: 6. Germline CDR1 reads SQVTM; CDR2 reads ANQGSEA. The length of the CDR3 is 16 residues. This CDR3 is CSVEGRGTPSYNEQFF. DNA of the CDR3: TGCAGCGTTGAAGGGCGGGGGACCCCCTCCTACAATGAGCAGTTCTTC.

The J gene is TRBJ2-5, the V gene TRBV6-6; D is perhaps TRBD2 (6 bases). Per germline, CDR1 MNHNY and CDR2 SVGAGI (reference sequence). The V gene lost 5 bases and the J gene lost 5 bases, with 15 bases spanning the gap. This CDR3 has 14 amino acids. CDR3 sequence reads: CASSPGANTETQYF. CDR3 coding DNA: TGTGCCAGCAGTCCGGGAGCCAACACCGAGACCCAGTACTTC.

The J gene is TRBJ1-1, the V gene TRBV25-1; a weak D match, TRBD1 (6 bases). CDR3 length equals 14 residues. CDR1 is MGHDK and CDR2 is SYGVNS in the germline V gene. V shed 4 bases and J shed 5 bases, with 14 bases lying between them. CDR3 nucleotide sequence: TGTGCCAGCAGTGGGCGAGGGGGATGGACTGAAGCTTTCTTT. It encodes CASSGRGGWTEAFF.

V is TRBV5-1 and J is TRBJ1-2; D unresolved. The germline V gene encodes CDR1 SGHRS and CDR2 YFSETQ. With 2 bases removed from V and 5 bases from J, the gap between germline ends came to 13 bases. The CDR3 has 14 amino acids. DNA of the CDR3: TGCGCCAGCAGCTTCAAACCCTTAGAGTATGGCTACACCTTC. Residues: CASSFKPLEYGYTF.

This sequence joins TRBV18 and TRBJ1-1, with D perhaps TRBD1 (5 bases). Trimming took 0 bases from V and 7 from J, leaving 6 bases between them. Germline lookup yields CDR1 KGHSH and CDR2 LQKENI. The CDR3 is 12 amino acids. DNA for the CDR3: TGTGCCAGCTCACCACCCGGGGGTGAAGCTTTCTTT. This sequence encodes CASSPPGGEAFF.

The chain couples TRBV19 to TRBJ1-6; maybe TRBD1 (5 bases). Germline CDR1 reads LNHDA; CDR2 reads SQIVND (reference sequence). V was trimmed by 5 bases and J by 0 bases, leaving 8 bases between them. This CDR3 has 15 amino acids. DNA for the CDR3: TGTGCCAGTAGTGCAGGGAGCTCCTATAATTCACCCCTCCACTTT. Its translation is CASSAGSSYNSPLHF.

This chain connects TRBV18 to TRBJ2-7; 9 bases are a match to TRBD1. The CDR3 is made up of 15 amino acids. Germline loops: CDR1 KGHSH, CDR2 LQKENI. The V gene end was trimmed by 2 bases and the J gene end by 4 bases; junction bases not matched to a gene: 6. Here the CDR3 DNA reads TGTGCCAGCTCACCATCGCGGACAGGGGATTACGAGCAGTACTTC. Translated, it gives CASSPSRTGDYEQYF.

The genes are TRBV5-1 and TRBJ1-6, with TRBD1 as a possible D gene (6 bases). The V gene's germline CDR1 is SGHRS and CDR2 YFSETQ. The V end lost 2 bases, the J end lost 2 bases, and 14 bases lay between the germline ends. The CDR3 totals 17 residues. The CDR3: CASSFTGIGTYNSPLHF. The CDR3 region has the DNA TGCGCCAGCAGCTTTACAGGGATAGGGACCTATAATTCACCCCTCCACTTT.

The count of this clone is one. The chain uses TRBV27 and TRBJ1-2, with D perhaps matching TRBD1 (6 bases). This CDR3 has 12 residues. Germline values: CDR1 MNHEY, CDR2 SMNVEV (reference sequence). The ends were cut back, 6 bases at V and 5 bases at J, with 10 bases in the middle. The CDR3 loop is CASRTGSYGYTF. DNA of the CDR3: TGTGCCAGCAGAACAGGGTCTTATGGCTACACCTTC.

CDR3 sequence (DNA): TGTGCCAGCACAACTAGCGGGGGGTCTTACGAGCAGTACGTC. Translated: CASTTSGGSYEQYV. The chain couples TRBV28 to TRBJ2-7; 12 nucleotides line up with TRBD2. J lost 4 bases, V lost 7 bases, and 5 bases had no gene match. The CDR3 extends over 14 amino acids. The germline V gene encodes CDR1 MDHEN and CDR2 SYDVKM.

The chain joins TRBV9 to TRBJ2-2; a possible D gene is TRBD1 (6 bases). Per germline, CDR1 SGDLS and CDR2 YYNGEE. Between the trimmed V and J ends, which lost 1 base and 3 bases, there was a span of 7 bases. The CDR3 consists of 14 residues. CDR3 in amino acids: CASSVQGYTGELFF. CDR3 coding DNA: TGTGCCAGCAGCGTACAGGGGTACACCGGGGAGCTGTTTTTT.

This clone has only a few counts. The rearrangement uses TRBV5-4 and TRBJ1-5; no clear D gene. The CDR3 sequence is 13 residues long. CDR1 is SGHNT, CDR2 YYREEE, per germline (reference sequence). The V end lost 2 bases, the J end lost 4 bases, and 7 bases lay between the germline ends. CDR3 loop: CASSLGPNQPQHF. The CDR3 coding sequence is TGTGCCAGCAGCTTAGGCCCAAATCAGCCCCAGCATTTT.

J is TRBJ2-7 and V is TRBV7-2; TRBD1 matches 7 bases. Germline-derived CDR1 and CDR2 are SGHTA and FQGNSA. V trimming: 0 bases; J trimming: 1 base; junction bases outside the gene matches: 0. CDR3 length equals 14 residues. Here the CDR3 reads CASSLAGQSYEQYF. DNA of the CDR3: TGTGCCAGCAGCTTAGCGGGACAGTCCTACGAGCAGTACTTC.

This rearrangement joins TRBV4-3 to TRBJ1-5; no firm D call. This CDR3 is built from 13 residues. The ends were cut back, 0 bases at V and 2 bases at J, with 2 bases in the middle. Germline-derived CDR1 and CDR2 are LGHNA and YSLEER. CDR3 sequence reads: CASSQERNQPQHF. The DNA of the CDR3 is TGCGCCAGCAGCCAAGAGCGCAATCAGCCCCAGCATTTT.

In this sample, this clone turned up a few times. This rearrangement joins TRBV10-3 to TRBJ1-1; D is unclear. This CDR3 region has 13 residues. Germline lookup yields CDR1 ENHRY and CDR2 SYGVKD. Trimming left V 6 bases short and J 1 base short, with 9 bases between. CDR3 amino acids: CAISWEGNTEAFF. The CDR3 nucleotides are TGTGCCATCAGCTGGGAAGGGAACACTGAAGCTTTCTTT.

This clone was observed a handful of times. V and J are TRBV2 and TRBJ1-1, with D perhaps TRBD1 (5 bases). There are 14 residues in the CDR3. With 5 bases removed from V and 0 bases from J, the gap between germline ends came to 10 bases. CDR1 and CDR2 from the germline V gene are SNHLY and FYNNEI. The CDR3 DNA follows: TGTGCCAGCAGTCAACAGGAGATGAACACTGAAGCTTTCTTT. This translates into CASSQQEMNTEAFF.

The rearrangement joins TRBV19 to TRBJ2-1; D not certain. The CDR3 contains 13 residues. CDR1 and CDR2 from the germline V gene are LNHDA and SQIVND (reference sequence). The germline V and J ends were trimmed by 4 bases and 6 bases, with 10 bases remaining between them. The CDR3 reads CASSKGVVNEQFF. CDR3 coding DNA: TGTGCCAGTAGTAAAGGCGTAGTCAATGAGCAGTTCTTC.

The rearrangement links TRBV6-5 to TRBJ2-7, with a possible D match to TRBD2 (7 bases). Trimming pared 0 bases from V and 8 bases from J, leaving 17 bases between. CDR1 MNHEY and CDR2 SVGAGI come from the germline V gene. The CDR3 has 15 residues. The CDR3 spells CASSYSRGGAGKQYV. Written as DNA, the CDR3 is TGTGCCAGCAGTTACTCGAGGGGGGGGGCTGGCAAGCAGTACGTC.

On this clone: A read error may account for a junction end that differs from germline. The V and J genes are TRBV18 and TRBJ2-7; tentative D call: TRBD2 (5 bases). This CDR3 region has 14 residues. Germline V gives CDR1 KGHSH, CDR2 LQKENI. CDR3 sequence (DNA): TGTGCCGGCTCACCACGGGCAGGACTCTACGAGCAGTACTTC. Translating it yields CAGSPRAGLYEQYF.